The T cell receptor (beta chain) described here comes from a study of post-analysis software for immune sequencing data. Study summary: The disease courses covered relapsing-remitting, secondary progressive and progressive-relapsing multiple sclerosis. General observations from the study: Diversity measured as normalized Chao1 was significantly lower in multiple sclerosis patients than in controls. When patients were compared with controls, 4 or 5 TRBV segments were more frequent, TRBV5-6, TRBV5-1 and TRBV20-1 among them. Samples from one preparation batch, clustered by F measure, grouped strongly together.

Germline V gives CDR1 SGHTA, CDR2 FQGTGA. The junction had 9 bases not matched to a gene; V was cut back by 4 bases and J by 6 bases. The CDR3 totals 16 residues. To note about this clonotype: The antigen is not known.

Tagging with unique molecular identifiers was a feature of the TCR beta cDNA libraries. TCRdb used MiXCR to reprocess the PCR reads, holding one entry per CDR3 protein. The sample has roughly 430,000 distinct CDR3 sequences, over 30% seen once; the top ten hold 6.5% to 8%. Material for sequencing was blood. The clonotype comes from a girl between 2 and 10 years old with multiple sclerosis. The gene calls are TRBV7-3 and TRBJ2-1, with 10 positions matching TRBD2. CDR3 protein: CASSYSGGPRGNEQFF. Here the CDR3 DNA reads TGTGCCAGCAGCTATAGCGGGGGGCCCAGGGGCAATGAGCAGTTCTTC.